The clone carrying this T cell receptor beta chain was counted ten times or more. What it recognizes is unknown. Used for diagnoses were clinical symptoms, serum thyroxine and TRAb, thyroid ultrasound and orbital computed tomography. The data belong to a study of T cells in Graves' hyperthyroidism and ophthalmopathy. Study-level results: Ophthalmopathy cases were set apart from stable hyperthyroidism by a 13 V-J model. Within blood appeared most thyroid clonotypes that had expanded above 0.001.

RNA transcripts yielded amplified TCR beta CDR3 regions. HTBI primers drove first-round RT-PCR of the TCR CDR3. One entry per CDR3 protein results from TCRdb running MiXCR on the multiplex PCR reads. The sample records 540,000 or so distinct CDR3 sequences, around 45% being singletons. This clonotype was sampled from an adult woman with Graves' disease, either hyperthyroidism or ophthalmopathy (not recorded which). The sequenced material came from peripheral blood or thyroid tissue (not recorded which).

Here the CDR3 reads CATSLRYLNTEAFF. In DNA form, the CDR3 reads TGTGCCACCAGCCTGAGGTACTTGAACACTGAAGCTTTCTTT. This rearrangement joins TRBV15 to TRBJ1-1, with no clear D. Germline CDR1 reads LNHNV; CDR2 reads YYDKDF (reference sequence). This CDR3 is 14 amino acids long. V lost 5 bases, J lost 0 bases, and 10 bases lay in between. The entire variable domain, with the rest obtained from reference TRBV15 and TRBJ1-1, is as follows: DAMVIQNPRYQVTQFGKPVTLSCSQTLNHNVMYWYQQKSSQAPKLLFHYYDKDFNNEADTPDNFQSRRPNTSFCFLDIRSPGLGDTAMYLCATSLRYLNTEAFFGQGTRLTVV.